This entry is about one T cell receptor (beta chain). Antigen specificity is unknown. The data originate from a study of radiation and T cells in renal cell carcinoma. The study's findings and limits: Baseline intratumoral clonotype presence is unknown without pretreatment biopsies. From baseline, blood top tumor clonotypes peaked at 2 weeks post-radiation.

Clones were read by immunoSEQ multiplex PCR, and TCRdb kept only the in-frame ones, dropping some. Here the sample spans some 100,000 clones, 82% being singletons. As for time point: baseline pretreatment blood. Treatment described: 15 Gy SBRT to primary tumor, nephrectomy 4 weeks later. Radiation-treated patients gave blood at baseline, week 2 and week 4. The tumor was a clear cell renal cell carcinoma. V lost 0 bases to trimming and J lost 6 bases, with 9 bases between them. Germline assignment: CDR1 SGHVS and CDR2 FQNEAQ. This CDR3 is built from 14 residues. This clonotype originated in a man in his 60s with renal cell carcinoma. V is TRBV7-8 and J is TRBJ2-1; D uncertain. Sequenced here: blood, sampled from a patient whose treatment included radiotherapy and nephrectomy. The CDR3 sequence: CASSLAIAVNEQFF. The CDR3 coding sequence is TGTGCCAGCAGCTTAGCTATAGCAGTCAATGAGCAGTTCTTC.